This note documents a single TCR beta chain sequence. What it binds is unknown. Measured with immunoSEQ multiplex PCR; TCRdb has only the in-frame clones, and not every one. The sample carries 40,000 to 60,000 clones, about three quarters recorded once. The record originates from a study of OX40 agonist ivuxolimab in advanced cancers. Overall study context: Patients enrolled in dose escalation were diagnosed with hepatocellular carcinoma, melanoma, renal cell or head and neck cancer. Findings of the study overall: Averaging showed that CD8+ T cells had more expanded clones than CD4+ did. Researchers did not establish what antigens the expanded peripheral T cells target.

This clonotype was obtained from an adult with an advanced solid tumor such as melanoma, head and neck, liver or kidney cancer. This sample comprised CD4+ or CD8+ T cells sorted from blood, obtained in a trial of the OX40 agonist ivuxolimab.

The CDR3 sequence is CASSIMGTVVNQPQHF. Here the CDR3 DNA reads TGTGCCAGTAGTATAATGGGGACAGTGGTCAATCAGCCCCAGCATTTT. The chain uses TRBV19 and TRBJ1-5; 7 nucleotides align to TRBD1. The CDR3 has 16 amino acids. CDR1 LNHDA and CDR2 SQIVND come from the germline V gene (reference sequence). Trimming took 2 bases from V and 3 from J; bases not matched to a gene: 7.